Below, one T cell receptor beta chain is given with its context. The antigen remains unidentified. Germline V lookup: CDR1 SGHRS, CDR2 YFSETQ. The CDR3 runs 14 residues. The J segment lost 4 bases and the V segment lost 1 base, leaving 4 bases of the junction unmatched. Treatment noted: 10-day PBMC culture with coronavirus spike peptide pools or control peptides (ViraFEST assay). IL-2 at about 9.1 IU/ml and peptide pools at about 9.5 ug/ml were added to PBMCs cultured at two million per well. The data stem from a study of vaccination and CD4 T cells after COVID-19. Sequencing of cultured CD4+ T cell DNA used the Oncomine TCR Beta short-read assay. A single record per CDR3 protein comes from TCRdb applying MiXCR to the PCR reads. The sample shows approximately 14,000 distinct CDR3 sequences, about 47% of them seen only once.

The receptor's source is a human donor who had recovered from COVID-19. The genes are TRBV5-1 and TRBJ1-1; 7 bases line up with TRBD1. Sequencing used CD4+ T cells from blood, cultured in vitro. This CDR3 is CASSLTGEVTEAFF. The CDR3 coding sequence is TGCGCCAGCAGCTTGACAGGGGAGGTCACTGAAGCTTTCTTT.